These 14 T cell receptor beta chains share one sample of origin, sequenced in a study of blood T cell repertoires in COVID-19. This table comes from immunoSEQ multiplex PCR, and its TCRdb copy is limited to in-frame clones, with some not included. The sample includes around 120,000 clones, around 83% of them seen just once. Specimen: peripheral blood. These receptors came from a human donor in a cohort sampled during active COVID-19.

The chain employs TRBV2 and TRBJ2-1; TRBD2 aligns across 9 bases. Losses at the gene ends were 7 bases for V and 3 bases for J; bases not matched to a gene: 4. The germline V gene has CDR1 SNHLY and CDR2 FYNNEI. This CDR3 contains 14 residues. The chain's CDR3 is CASKRTSVYNEQFF. DNA for the CDR3: TGTGCCAGCAAGAGGACTAGCGTCTACAATGAGCAGTTCTTC.

The chain employs TRBV5-4 and TRBJ2-2; D is unresolved. Looked up from germline, CDR1 is SGHNT and CDR2 is YYREEE (reference sequence). V lost 4 bases and J lost 2, with 15 bases in between. The CDR3 extends over 16 amino acids. For the CDR3, the DNA is TGTGCCAGCAGCGTCGGGTTAACCAGTAACACCGGGGAGCTGTTTTTT. The encoded protein is CASSVGLTSNTGELFF.

This chain uses TRBV7-8 with TRBJ2-1, with D perhaps TRBD1 (5 bases). The germline gives CDR1 SGHVS, CDR2 FQNEAQ. This CDR3 is built from 12 residues. Trimming took off 5 bases at V and 9 bases at J, with 11 bases between the two ends. CDR3 sequence (DNA): TGTGCCAGCAGCCTGCAGGGAAGTGAGCAGTTCTTC. This encodes CASSLQGSEQFF. Full variable domain (remainder filled in from reference TRBV7-8 and TRBJ2-1): GAGVSQSPRYKVAKRGQDVALRCDPISGHVSLFWYQQALGQGPEFLTYFQNEAQLDKSGLPSDRFFAERPEGSVSTLKIQRTQQEDSAVYLCASSLQGSEQFFGPGTRLTVL.

The chain is built from TRBV5-4 and TRBJ2-3; TRBD2 matches 12 bases. Trimming removed 4 bases from V and 0 bases from J; junction bases left unmatched: 9. There are 18 residues in the CDR3. Germline loops: CDR1 SGHNT, CDR2 YYREEE (reference sequence). This CDR3 is CASSASPGTSGSTDTQYF. The CDR3 nucleotides read TGTGCCAGCAGCGCCTCCCCCGGGACTAGCGGGAGCACAGATACGCAGTATTTT.

J is TRBJ1-5 and V is TRBV5-1; 9 bases map to TRBD1. V lost 4 bases, J lost 3 bases, and 5 bases stayed unmatched. Germline lookup yields CDR1 SGHRS and CDR2 YFSETQ. The CDR3 runs 15 residues. Here the CDR3 DNA reads TGCGCCAGCAGCGCAGGGACAGGGCTCAATCAGCCCCAGCATTTT. Translating gives CASSAGTGLNQPQHF.

The chain uses TRBV9 and TRBJ2-1; 12 positions match TRBD2. Germline lookup yields CDR1 SGDLS and CDR2 YYNGEE. Trimming removed 0 bases from V and 0 bases from J; junction bases left unmatched: 7. The CDR3 is made up of 19 amino acids. The CDR3: CASSVAKGLAGSSYNEQFF. The CDR3 region has the DNA TGTGCCAGCAGCGTAGCTAAAGGACTAGCGGGGAGCTCCTACAATGAGCAGTTCTTC.

There are a few counts of this clone. V and J are TRBV21-1 and TRBJ2-3; the D segment call TRBD2 is taken from the table without a DNA check. TRBV21-1 is a known pseudogene. CDR3 length: 19 amino acids. The CDR3 sequence is CASSKTYSTSGDNTDTQYF. For the CDR3, the DNA is TGTGCCAGCAGCAAAACGTATAGCACATCCGGCGATAACACAGATACGCAGTATTTT.

This chain joins TRBV20-1 and TRBJ1-6, with D maybe TRBD1 (5 bases). In germline, CDR1 is DFQATT, CDR2 SNEGSKA (reference sequence). V was clipped by 3 bases and J by 16 bases, with 10 bases between them. This CDR3 is 10 amino acids long. CDR3 amino acids: CSARTDNLHF. The CDR3 nucleotides read TGCAGTGCTAGGACAGATAATCTCCACTTT.

In its sample, this clone was seen once. The chain employs TRBV4-3 and TRBJ1-1, with 8 bases aligning to TRBD1. Germline values: CDR1 LGHNA, CDR2 YSLEER. J lost 4 bases, V lost 1 base, and 8 bases had no gene match. The length of the CDR3 is 16 residues. The CDR3 sequence is CASSQVAGGGGTEAFF. CDR3 bases: TGCGCCAGCAGCCAAGTGGCAGGGGGCGGGGGCACTGAAGCTTTCTTT.

This chain joins TRBV5-3 and TRBJ2-3; 9 bases agree with TRBD1. TRBV5-3 is identified as an open reading frame with a role that is uncertain. This CDR3 comprises 14 residues. The junction had 1 base not matched to a gene; V was cut back by 3 bases and J by 2 bases. In nucleotides, the CDR3 is TGTGCCAGAAGCTGGACAGGGGACACAGATACGCAGTATTTT. This sequence encodes CARSWTGDTDTQYF.

This chain connects TRBV15 to TRBJ2-5; 12 positions agree with TRBD1. V shed 1 base, J shed 4 bases, and the junction held 4 bases outside the gene matches. The V gene's germline CDR1 is LNHNV and CDR2 YYDKDF (reference sequence). The CDR3 is 16 amino acids. CDR3: CATSRGDRGPLETQYF. In DNA, the CDR3 is TGTGCCACCAGCAGAGGGGACAGGGGGCCCCTAGAGACCCAGTACTTC.

The V gene is TRBV11-2, the J gene TRBJ2-3, with TRBD1 matching 7 bases. The CDR3 contains 13 residues. Trimming took 5 bases from V and 9 from J; bases not matched to a gene: 8. Germline V gene lookup returns CDR1 SGHAT and CDR2 FQNNGV. This CDR3 reads CASSPGGQLTQYF. The DNA for the CDR3 is TGTGCCAGCAGCCCAGGGGGACAGTTAACGCAGTATTTT.

This chain links TRBV5-1 with TRBJ2-7; 9 nucleotides agree with TRBD1. The germline V gene encodes CDR1 SGHRS and CDR2 YFSETQ. This CDR3 comprises 16 residues. V lost 0 bases to trimming and J lost 3 bases; unmatched junction nucleotides: 7. The CDR3 sequence is CASSLGDPGQGYEQYF. CDR3 nucleotide sequence: TGCGCCAGCAGCTTGGGGGATCCGGGACAGGGCTACGAGCAGTACTTC.

The CDR3 spells CASVGAGEFTGELFF. The CDR3 DNA is TGTGCCAGCGTGGGGGCGGGAGAGTTCACCGGGGAGCTGTTTTTT. The chain links TRBV6-4 to TRBJ2-2, with a weak D call TRBD2 (7 bases). Looked up from germline, CDR1 is MRHNA and CDR2 is SNTAGT. CDR3 size: 15 residues. V was cut by 8 bases and J by 4 bases, with 17 bases left in between.